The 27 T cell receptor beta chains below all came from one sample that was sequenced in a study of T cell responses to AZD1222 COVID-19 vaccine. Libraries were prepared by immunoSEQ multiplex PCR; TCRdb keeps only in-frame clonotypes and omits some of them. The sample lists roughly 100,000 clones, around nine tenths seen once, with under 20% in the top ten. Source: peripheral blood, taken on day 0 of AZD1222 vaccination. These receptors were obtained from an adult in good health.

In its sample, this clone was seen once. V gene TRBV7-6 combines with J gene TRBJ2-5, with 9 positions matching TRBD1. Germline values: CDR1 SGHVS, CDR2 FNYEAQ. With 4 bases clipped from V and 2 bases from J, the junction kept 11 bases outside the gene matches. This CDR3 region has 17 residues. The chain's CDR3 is CASSSPLTGGEQETQYF. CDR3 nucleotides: TGTGCCAGCAGCTCCCCCCTGACAGGGGGTGAACAAGAGACCCAGTACTTC.

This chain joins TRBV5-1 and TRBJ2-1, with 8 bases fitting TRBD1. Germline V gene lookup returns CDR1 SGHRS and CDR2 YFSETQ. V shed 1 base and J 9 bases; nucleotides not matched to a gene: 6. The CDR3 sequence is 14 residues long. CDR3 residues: CASSLRQGASEQFF. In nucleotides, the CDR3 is TGCGCCAGCAGCTTGAGGCAGGGGGCGTCTGAGCAGTTCTTC.

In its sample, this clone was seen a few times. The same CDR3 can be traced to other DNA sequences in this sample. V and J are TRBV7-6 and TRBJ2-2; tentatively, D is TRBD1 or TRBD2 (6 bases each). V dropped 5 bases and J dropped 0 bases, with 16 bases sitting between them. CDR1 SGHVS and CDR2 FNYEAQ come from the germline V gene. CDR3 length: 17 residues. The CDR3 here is CASSPRGGGSNTGELFF. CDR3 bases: TGTGCCAGCAGCCCCCGAGGAGGGGGATCGAACACCGGGGAGCTGTTTTTT. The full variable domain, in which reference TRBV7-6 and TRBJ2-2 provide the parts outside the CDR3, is GAGVSQSPRYKVTKRGQDVALRCDPISGHVSLYWYRQALGQGPEFLTYFNYEAQQDKSGLPNDRFSAERPEGSISTLTIQRTEQRDSAMYRCASSPRGGGSNTGELFFGEGSRLTVL.

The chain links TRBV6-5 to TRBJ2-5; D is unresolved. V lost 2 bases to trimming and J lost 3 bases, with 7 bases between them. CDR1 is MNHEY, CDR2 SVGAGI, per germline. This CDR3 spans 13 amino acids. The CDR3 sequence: CASSYRPKETQYF. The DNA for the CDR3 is TGTGCCAGCAGTTACCGGCCTAAAGAGACCCAGTACTTC.

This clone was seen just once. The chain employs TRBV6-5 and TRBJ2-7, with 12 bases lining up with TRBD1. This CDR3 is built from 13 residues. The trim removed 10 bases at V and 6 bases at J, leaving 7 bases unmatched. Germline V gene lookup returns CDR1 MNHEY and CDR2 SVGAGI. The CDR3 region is CATTAGQGAEQYF. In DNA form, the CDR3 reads TGTGCCACTACCGCGGGACAGGGGGCCGAGCAGTACTTC.

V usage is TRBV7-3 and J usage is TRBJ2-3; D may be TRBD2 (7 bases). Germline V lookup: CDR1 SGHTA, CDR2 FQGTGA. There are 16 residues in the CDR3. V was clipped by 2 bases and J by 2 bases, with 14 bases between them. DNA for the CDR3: TGTGCCAGCAGCTTAGGTAGTGGGGGGGCCACAGATACGCAGTATTTT. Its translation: CASSLGSGGATDTQYF.

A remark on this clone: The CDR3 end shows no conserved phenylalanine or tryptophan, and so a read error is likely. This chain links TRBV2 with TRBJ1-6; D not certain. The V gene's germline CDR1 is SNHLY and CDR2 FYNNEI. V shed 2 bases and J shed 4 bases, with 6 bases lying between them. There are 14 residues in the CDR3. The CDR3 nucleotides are TGTGCCAGCAGTGAACAAGTTTATAATTCACCCCTCCACCTT. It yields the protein CASSEQVYNSPLHL.

CDR3: CASSEAGDEQYF. Written as DNA, the CDR3 is TGTGCCAGCAGTGAAGCAGGGGACGAGCAGTACTTC. The rearrangement joins TRBV2 to TRBJ2-7; the D gene is possibly TRBD1 (5 bases). Germline V gene data show CDR1 as SNHLY and CDR2 as FYNNEI. V was cut by 0 bases and J by 5 bases, with 5 bases left in between. The CDR3 spans 12 residues.

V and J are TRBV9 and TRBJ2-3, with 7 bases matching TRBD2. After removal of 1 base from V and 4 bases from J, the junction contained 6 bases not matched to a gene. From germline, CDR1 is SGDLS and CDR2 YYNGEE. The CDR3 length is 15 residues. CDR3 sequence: CASSVTSGGADTQYF. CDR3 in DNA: TGTGCCAGCAGCGTAACAAGTGGGGGGGCAGATACGCAGTATTTT.

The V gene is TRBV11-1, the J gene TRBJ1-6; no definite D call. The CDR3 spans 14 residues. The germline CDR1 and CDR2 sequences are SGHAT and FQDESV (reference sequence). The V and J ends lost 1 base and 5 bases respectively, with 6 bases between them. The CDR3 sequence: CASSLVGNNSPLHF. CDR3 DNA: TGTGCCAGCAGCTTAGTCGGGAATAATTCACCCCTCCACTTT.

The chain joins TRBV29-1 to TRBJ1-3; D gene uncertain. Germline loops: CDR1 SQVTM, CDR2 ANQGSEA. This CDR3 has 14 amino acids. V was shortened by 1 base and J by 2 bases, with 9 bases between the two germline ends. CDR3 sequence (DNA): TGCAGCGTTGAAGGGGTAGGCCCTGGAAACACCATATATTTT. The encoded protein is CSVEGVGPGNTIYF.

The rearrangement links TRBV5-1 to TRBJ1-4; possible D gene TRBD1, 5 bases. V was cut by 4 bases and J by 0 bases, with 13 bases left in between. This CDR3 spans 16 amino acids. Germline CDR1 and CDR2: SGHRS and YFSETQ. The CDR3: CASSAVDIATNEKLFF. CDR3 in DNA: TGCGCCAGCAGCGCCGTGGACATCGCAACTAATGAAAAACTGTTTTTT.

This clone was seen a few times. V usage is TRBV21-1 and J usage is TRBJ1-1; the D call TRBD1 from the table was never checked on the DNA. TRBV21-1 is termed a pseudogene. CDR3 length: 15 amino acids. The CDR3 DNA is TGTGCCAGCAGCCTTCGACAGGGAGCGAACACTGAAGCTTTCTTT. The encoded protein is CASSLRQGANTEAFF.

Written as DNA, the CDR3 is TGCAGCGTTTTGAGCGGGGAGAGCACAGATACGCAGTATTTT. This translates into CSVLSGESTDTQYF. The J gene is TRBJ2-3, the V gene TRBV29-1; TRBD2 matches 7 bases. The V gene's germline CDR1 is SQVTM and CDR2 ANQGSEA. With 5 bases clipped from V and 0 bases from J, the junction kept 5 bases outside the gene matches. The length of the CDR3 is 14 residues.

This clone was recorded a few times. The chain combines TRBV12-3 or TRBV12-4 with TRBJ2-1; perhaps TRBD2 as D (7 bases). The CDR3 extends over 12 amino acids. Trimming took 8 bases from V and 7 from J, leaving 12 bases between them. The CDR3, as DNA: TGTGCCAGCTTGGGGGGGCCGAATGAGCAGTTCTTC. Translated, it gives CASLGGPNEQFF.

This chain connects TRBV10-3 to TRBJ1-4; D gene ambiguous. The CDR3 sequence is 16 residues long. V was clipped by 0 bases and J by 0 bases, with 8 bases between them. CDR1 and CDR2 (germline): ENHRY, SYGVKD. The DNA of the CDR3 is TGTGCCATCAGTGAGTCGAGTGGTTCAACTAATGAAAAACTGTTTTTT. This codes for CAISESSGSTNEKLFF.

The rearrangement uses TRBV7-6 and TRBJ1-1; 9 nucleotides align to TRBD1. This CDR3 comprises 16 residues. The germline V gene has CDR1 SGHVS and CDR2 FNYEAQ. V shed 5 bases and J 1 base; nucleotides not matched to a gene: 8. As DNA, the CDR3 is TGTGCCAGCAGCCCCCGGACAGGGGTCGAGAACACTGAAGCTTTCTTT. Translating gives CASSPRTGVENTEAFF.

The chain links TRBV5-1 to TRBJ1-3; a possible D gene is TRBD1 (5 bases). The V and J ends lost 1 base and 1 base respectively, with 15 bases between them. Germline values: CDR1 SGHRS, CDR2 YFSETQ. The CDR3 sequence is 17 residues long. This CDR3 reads CASSLPRQGISGNTIYF. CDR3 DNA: TGCGCCAGCAGCTTGCCGCGCCAGGGAATATCTGGAAACACCATATATTTT.

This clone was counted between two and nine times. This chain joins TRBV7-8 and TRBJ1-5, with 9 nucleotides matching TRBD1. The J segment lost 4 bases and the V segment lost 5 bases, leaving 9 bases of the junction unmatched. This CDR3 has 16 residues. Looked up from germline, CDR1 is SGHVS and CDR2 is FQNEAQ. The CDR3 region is CASSAYRGRGNQPQHF. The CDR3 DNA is TGTGCCAGCAGCGCCTACAGGGGGCGAGGAAATCAGCCCCAGCATTTT.

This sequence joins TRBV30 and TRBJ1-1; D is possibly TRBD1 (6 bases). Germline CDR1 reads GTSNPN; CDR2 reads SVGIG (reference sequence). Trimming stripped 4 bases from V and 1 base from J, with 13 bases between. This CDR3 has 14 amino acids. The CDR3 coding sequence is TGTGCCTGGATGGACAGCGGACCGAACACTGAAGCTTTCTTT. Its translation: CAWMDSGPNTEAFF.

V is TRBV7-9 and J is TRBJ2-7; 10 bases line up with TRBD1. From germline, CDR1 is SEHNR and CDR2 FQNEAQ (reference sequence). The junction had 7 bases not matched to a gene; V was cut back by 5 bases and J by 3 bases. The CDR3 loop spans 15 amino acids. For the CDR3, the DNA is TGTGCCAGCAGCCTCCCTGACAGGGGGCTCTACGAGCAGTACTTC. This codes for CASSLPDRGLYEQYF.

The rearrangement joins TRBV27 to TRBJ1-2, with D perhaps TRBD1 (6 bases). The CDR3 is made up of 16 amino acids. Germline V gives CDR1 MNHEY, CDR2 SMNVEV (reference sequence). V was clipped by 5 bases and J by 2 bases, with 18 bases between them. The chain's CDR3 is CASSPDATGANYGYTF. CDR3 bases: TGTGCCAGCAGTCCCGACGCGACAGGTGCAAACTATGGCTACACCTTC.

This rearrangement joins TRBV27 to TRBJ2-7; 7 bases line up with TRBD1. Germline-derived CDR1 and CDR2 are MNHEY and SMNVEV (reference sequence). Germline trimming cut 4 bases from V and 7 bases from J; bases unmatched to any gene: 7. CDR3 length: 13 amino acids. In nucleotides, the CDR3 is TGTGCCAGCAGTTCAACAGGGGAATGGGAGCAGTACTTC. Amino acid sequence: CASSSTGEWEQYF.

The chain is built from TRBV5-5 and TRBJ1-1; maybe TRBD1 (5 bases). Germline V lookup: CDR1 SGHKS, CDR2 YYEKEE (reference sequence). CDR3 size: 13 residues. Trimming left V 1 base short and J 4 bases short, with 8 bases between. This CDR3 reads CASSLFGGTEAFF. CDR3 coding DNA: TGTGCCAGCAGCTTGTTTGGGGGCACTGAAGCTTTCTTT.

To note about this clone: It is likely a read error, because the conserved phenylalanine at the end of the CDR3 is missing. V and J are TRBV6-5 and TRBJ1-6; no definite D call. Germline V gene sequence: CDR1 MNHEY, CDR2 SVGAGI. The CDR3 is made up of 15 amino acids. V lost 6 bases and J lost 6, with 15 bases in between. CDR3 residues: CASRSRRRINSPLHL. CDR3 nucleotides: TGTGCCAGCAGATCCCGACGGAGAATTAATTCACCCCTCCACCTT.

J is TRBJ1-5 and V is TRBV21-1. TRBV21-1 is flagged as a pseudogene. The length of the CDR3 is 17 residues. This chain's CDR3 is CASSKARRRFRGQPQHF. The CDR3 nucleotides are TGTGCCAGCAGCAAAGCGCGGAGGAGGTTCCGTGGTCAGCCCCAGCATTTT.

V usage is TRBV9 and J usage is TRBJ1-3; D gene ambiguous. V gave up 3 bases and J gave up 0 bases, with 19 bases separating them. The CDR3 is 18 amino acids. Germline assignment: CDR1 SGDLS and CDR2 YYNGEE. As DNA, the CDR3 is TGTGCCAGCAGCGAAAATTCCGGGATCCGAGTCTCTGGAAACACCATATATTTT. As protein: CASSENSGIRVSGNTIYF.